There are many counts of the clone carrying this T cell receptor (beta chain). Antigen specificity is unknown. MiXCR was run by TCRdb on the reads, yielding one entry per CDR3 protein. This table has roughly 160,000 distinct CDR3 sequences, roughly a fifth appearing once. V gave up 4 bases and J gave up 3 bases; unmatched junction bases: 5. The length of the CDR3 is 14 residues. This entry belongs to a study of T cell repertoires in cytomegalovirus infection. Study-wide background: Well-studied HLA-B-restricted CMV epitopes were used in the study alongside recently identified HLA-C-restricted ones. Study-level points and caveats: Summed frequency of public TCR beta families distinguished CMV carriers with the relevant HLA. Dominating the ex vivo response were HLA-C-restricted CMV-specific TCR beta clonotypes.

This receptor was obtained from a human donor in good health (CMV status not recorded). Some clones in this sample may be carry-over from other donors' samples. The material was CD8+ T cells from cultured PBMCs, obtained from culture after CMV antigen stimulation. The rearrangement joins TRBV12-3 or TRBV12-4 to TRBJ2-7, with 8 bases that match TRBD1. The CDR3 reads CASSSAGQGYEQYF. For the CDR3, the DNA is TGTGCCAGCAGTTCCGCCGGACAGGGCTACGAGCAGTACTTC.